Listed below are T cell receptor beta chains from one sample, sequenced in a study of tumor-infiltrating lymphocytes in primary liver carcinoma. TCRdb fed the multiplex PCR reads into MiXCR, producing one record per CDR3 protein. Altogether around 330,000 distinct CDR3 sequences are present, 55% to 65% being singletons, with the ten largest covering roughly 9%. What was sequenced was peripheral blood. The receptors originated from a man in his forties with primary liver carcinoma and hepatitis B virus infection. CDR3s include the opening cysteine and the closing phenylalanine or tryptophan. A D gene is named only where the DNA matches it firmly. Rows may omit the clone size; those that give it use once, few, many or a size class.

j_gene: TRBJ2-1
abundance: -
d_gene: -
v_gene: TRBV11-1
CDR3aa: CASCLRWDEQFF
CDR3nt: TGTGCCAGCTGCTTAAGGTGGGATGAGCAGTTCTTC

j_gene: TRBJ2-1
abundance: -
d_gene: -
v_gene: TRBV5-1
CDR3aa: CASNGQGLSSGEQFF
CDR3nt: TGCGCCAGCAACGGCCAGGGACTTAGTAGCGGCGAGCAGTTCTTC

j_gene: TRBJ2-1
abundance: -
d_gene: -
v_gene: TRBV29-1
CDR3aa: CSVEGLGNEQFF
CDR3nt: TGCAGCGTTGAAGGACTAGGGAATGAGCAGTTCTTC

j_gene: TRBJ2-1
abundance: -
d_gene: -
v_gene: TRBV4-1
CDR3aa: CASSLGPQNNEQFF
CDR3nt: TGCGCCAGCAGTCTCGGGCCTCAAAACAATGAGCAGTTCTTC

j_gene: TRBJ1-1
abundance: -
d_gene: -
v_gene: TRBV6-5
CDR3aa: CASSYWGPGLNTEVFF
CDR3nt: TGTGCCAGCAGTTACTGGGGGCCAGGGTTGAACACTGAAGTCTTCTTT

j_gene: TRBJ2-2
abundance: -
d_gene: TRBD2
v_gene: TRBV6-2/TRBV6-3
CDR3aa: CASRPAGNTGQLFF
CDR3nt: TGTGCCAGCCGGCCAGCGGGGAACACGGGGCAGCTGTTTTTT

j_gene: TRBJ2-7
abundance: once
d_gene: -
v_gene: TRBV13
CDR3aa: CASSSRVRDSTAYEQYF
CDR3nt: TGTGCCAGCAGCTCCCGGGTCAGGGATTCTACTGCCTACGAGCAGTACTTC

j_gene: TRBJ2-2
abundance: few
d_gene: TRBD1
v_gene: TRBV25-1
CDR3aa: CASSVAGTGELFF
CDR3nt: TGTGCCAGCAGTGTGGCCGGGACAGGAGAGCTGTTTTTT

j_gene: TRBJ1-3
abundance: -
d_gene: -
v_gene: TRBV12-3/TRBV12-4
CDR3aa: CASSLGAAIGNTIYF
CDR3nt: TGTGCCAGCAGTTTAGGGGCAGCAATAGGAAACACCATATATTTT

j_gene: TRBJ1-6
abundance: once
d_gene: TRBD1
v_gene: TRBV6-1
CDR3aa: CGSSEDRGYSPLHF
CDR3nt: TGTGGCAGTAGTGAGGACAGGGGATATTCACCCCTCCACTTT

j_gene: TRBJ1-1
abundance: once
d_gene: -
v_gene: TRBV11-3
CDR3aa: CASSLTEDAEAFF
CDR3nt: TGTGCCAGCAGCTTAACGGAGGACGCTGAAGCTTTCTTT

j_gene: TRBJ2-7
abundance: -
d_gene: -
v_gene: TRBV29-1
CDR3aa: CSVSPSGVKSYEQYF
CDR3nt: TGTAGCGTAAGCCCTTCCGGGGTCAAGTCCTACGAGCAGTACTTC

j_gene: TRBJ2-1
abundance: -
d_gene: -
v_gene: TRBV11-2
CDR3aa: CANSLIPGNVQFF
CDR3nt: TGTGCCAACAGCTTAATACCCGGAAATGTGCAGTTCTTC

j_gene: TRBJ2-4
abundance: -
d_gene: TRBD1
v_gene: TRBV6-6
CDR3aa: CVGSSRDRGRVAKNIQYF
CDR3nt: TGTGTCGGCAGTTCCCGGGACAGGGGTCGAGTTGCCAAAAACATTCAGTACTTC

j_gene: TRBJ2-3
abundance: -
d_gene: -
v_gene: TRBV4-3
CDR3aa: CASSQDWVHFTDTRYF
CDR3nt: TGTGCCAGTAGCCAAGATTGGGTTCACTTCACAGATACGCGGTATTTT

j_gene: TRBJ2-3
abundance: -
d_gene: -
v_gene: TRBV29-1
CDR3aa: CSSERGADTDTQYF
CDR3nt: TGCAGCTCCGAAAGGGGGGCGGACACAGATACGCAGTATTTT

j_gene: TRBJ2-7
abundance: -
d_gene: -
v_gene: TRBV5-1
CDR3aa: CASSLAMFSYEQYF
CDR3nt: TGCGCCAGCAGCTTGGCCATGTTTTCCTACGAGCAGTACTTC

j_gene: TRBJ2-1
abundance: many
d_gene: -
v_gene: TRBV12-3/TRBV12-4
CDR3aa: CASKEMSSYNEQFF
CDR3nt: TGTGCCAGCAAGGAGATGAGCTCCTACAATGAGCAGTTCTTC

j_gene: TRBJ1-6
abundance: many
d_gene: -
v_gene: TRBV6-5
CDR3aa: CASSARPMPINSPLHF
CDR3nt: TGTGCCAGCAGTGCGAGACCCATGCCCATAAATTCACCCCTCCACTTT

j_gene: TRBJ1-5
abundance: -
d_gene: -
v_gene: TRBV28
CDR3aa: CASSFFYRVGNQPQHF
CDR3nt: TGTGCCAGCAGTTTTTTTTACAGGGTGGGCAATCAGCCCCAGCATTTT

j_gene: TRBJ1-4
abundance: once
d_gene: TRBD1
v_gene: TRBV6-6
CDR3aa: CASTQGAGKLFF
CDR3nt: TGTGCCAGTACTCAGGGGGCTGGAAAACTGTTTTTT

j_gene: TRBJ2-3
abundance: -
d_gene: -
v_gene: TRBV5-5
CDR3aa: CASSFEGTSTDTQYF
CDR3nt: TGTGCCAGCAGCTTCGAAGGGACTAGCACAGATACGCAGTATTTT